This TCR beta chain derives from a study of radiation and T cells in renal cell carcinoma. The CDR3 loop spans 13 amino acids. From germline, CDR1 is MDHEN and CDR2 SYDVKM. The V and J ends lost 6 bases and 5 bases respectively, with 12 bases between them. Regarding time point: baseline pretreatment blood. Treatment meaning: 15 Gy SBRT to primary tumor, nephrectomy 4 weeks later. Only in-frame clones appear in the TCRdb table, and some are missing; sequencing was by immunoSEQ multiplex PCR. Of 130,000 or so clones in the sample, over 80% are singletons; the top ten hold around 21%. This TCR derives from a woman aged 45-59 years with renal cell carcinoma. The V and J genes are TRBV28 and TRBJ2-3; D unclear. Sequences were derived from blood, sampled from a patient whose treatment included radiotherapy and nephrectomy. For the CDR3, the DNA is TGTGCCAGCAGCCTCAGCCAATTAGATACGCAGTATTTT. Protein: CASSLSQLDTQYF. The whole variable domain, remainder taken from reference TRBV28 and TRBJ2-3, is DVKVTQSSRYLVKRTGEKVFLECVQDMDHENMFWYRQDPGLGLRLIYFSYDVKMKEKGDIPEGYSVSREKKERFSLILESASTNQTSMYLCASSLSQLDTQYFGPGTRLTVL.